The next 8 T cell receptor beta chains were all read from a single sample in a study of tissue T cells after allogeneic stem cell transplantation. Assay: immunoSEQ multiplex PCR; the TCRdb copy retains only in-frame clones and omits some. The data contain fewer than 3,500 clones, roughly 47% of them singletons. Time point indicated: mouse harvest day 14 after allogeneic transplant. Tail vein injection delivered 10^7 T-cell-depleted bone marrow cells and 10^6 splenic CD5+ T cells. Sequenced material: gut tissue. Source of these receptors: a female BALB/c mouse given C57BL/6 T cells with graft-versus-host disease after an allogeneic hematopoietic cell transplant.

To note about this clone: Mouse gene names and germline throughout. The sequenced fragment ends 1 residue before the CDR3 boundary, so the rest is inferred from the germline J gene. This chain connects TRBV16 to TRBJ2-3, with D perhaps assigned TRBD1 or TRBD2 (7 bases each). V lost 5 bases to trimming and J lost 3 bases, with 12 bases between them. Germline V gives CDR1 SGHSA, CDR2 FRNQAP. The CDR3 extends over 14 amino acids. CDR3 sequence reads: CASSPQGGAETLYF. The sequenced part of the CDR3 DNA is TGTGCAAGCAGCCCCCAGGGGGGGGCAGAAACGCTGTAT.

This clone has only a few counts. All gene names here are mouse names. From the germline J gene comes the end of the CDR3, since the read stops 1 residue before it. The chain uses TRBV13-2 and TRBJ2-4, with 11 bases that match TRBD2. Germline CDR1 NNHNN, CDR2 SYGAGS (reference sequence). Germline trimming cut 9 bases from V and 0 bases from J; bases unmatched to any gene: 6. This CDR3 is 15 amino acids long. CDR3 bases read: TGTGCCACCTCGACTGGGGGGGACAGTCAAAACACCTTGTAC. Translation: CATSTGGDSQNTLY. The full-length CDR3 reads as CATSTGGDSQNTLYF.

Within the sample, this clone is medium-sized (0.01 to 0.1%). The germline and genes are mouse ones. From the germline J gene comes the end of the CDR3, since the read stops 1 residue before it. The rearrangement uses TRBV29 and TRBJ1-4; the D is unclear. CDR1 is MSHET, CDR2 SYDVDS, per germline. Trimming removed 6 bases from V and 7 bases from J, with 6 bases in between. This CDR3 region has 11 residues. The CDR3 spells CASRGGERLFF. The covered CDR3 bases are TGTGCTAGCAGGGGTGGCGAAAGATTATTT.

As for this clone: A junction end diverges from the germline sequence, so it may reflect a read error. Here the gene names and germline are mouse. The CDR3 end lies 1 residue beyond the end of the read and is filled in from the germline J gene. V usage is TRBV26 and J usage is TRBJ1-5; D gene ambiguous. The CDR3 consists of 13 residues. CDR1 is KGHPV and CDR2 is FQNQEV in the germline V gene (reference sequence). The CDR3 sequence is CASRLHQNQAPLF. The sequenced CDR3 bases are TGTGCCAGCCGTCTGCATCAAAACCAGGCTCCGCTT. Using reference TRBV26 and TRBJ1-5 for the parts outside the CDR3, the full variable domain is NSKVIQTPRYLVKGQGQKAKMRCIPEKGHPVVFWYQQNKNNEFKFLINFQNQEVLQQIDMTEKRFSAECPSNSPCSLEIQSSEAGDSALYLCASRLHQNQAPLFGEGTRLSVL.

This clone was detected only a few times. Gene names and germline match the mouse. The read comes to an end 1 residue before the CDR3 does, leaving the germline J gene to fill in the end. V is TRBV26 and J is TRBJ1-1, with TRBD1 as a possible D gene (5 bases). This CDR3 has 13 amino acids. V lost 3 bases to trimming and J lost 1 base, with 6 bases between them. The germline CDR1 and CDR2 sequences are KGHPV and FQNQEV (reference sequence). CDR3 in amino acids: CASSLQGNTEVFF. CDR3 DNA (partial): TGTGCCAGCAGTCTCCAGGGGAACACAGAAGTCTTC.

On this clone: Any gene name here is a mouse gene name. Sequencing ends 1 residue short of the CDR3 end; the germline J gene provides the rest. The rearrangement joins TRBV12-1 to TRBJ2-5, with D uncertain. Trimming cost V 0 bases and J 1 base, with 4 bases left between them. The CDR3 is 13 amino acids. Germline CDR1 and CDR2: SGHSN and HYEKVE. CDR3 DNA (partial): TGTGCCAGCTCTCTCAGGGACCAAGACACCCAGTAC. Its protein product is CASSLRDQDTQY. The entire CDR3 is CASSLRDQDTQYF.

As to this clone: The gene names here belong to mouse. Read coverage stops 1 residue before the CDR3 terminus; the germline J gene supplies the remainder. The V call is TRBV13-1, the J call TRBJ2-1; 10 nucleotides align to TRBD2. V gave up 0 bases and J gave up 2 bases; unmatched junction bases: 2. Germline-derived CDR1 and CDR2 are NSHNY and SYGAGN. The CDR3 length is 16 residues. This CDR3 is CASSDAGTGDYAEQFF. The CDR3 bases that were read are TGTGCCAGCAGTGATGCCGGGACTGGGGACTATGCTGAGCAGTTC.

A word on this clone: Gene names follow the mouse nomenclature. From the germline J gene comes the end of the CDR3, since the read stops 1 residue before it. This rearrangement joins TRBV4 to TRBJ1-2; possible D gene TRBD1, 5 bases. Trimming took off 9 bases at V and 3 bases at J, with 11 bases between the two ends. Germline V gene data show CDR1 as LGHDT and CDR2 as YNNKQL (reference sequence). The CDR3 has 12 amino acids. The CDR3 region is CASLGDDSDYTF. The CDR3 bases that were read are TGTGCCAGTCTGGGGGACGACTCCGACTACACC.